The rows below give T cell receptor beta chains drawn from one sample of a study of metastatic and nonmetastatic thyroid tumors. TCRdb re-called the PCR reads with MiXCR. The sample includes roughly 40,000 clones, about 15% of them seen just once. Sequenced: blood. All receptors derive from a female donor with papillary thyroid cancer or a benign thyroid nodule (not recorded which). Some clones in this sample may be carry-over from other donors' samples. CDR3s include the opening cysteine and the closing phenylalanine or tryptophan. The D gene is left open where the match is weak. Size is stated for part of the rows, as once, few or many counts, or as a class when the clone is expanded.

V	J	D	size	CDR3	DNA
TRBV5-1	TRBJ2-3	.	many	CASSPMEPTDTQYF	TGCGCCAGCAGCCCAATGGAGCCGACAGATACGCAGTATTTT
TRBV18	TRBJ2-3	.	many	CASSPQVGGAWGTQYF	TGTGCCAGCTCACCCCAGGTGGGGGGGGCCTGGGGTACGCAGTATTTT
TRBV6-5	TRBJ2-3	.	.	CASSYSGSKDTQYF	TGTGCCAGCAGTTACTCGGGATCGAAAGATACGCAGTATTTT
TRBV11-2	TRBJ1-1	TRBD1	.	CASSFRGPSWGTEAFF	TGTGCCAGCAGCTTTAGGGGGCCGTCATGGGGCACTGAAGCTTTCTTT
TRBV12-3/TRBV12-4	TRBJ1-5	TRBD1	few	CASSPRGLRQPHHF	TGTGCCAGCAGTCCCAGGGGGTTACGACAGCCCCATCATTTT
TRBV28	TRBJ1-5	TRBD1	medium-sized	CASSPPGTVNQPQHF	TGTGCCAGCAGTCCCCCCGGGACAGTGAATCAGCCCCAGCATTTT
TRBV3-1	TRBJ2-5	TRBD2	many	CASSQEGGASGQETQYF	TGTGCCAGCAGCCAAGAAGGAGGGGCTAGCGGGCAAGAGACCCAGTACTTC
TRBV11-1	TRBJ2-1	.	many	CASSPLGSITNNEQFF	TGTGCCAGCAGCCCACTAGGTTCTATTACAAACAATGAGCAGTTCTTC
TRBV27	TRBJ2-3	.	.	CAIGWYTQYF	TGTGCCATCGGTTGGTATACGCAGTATTTT
TRBV9	TRBJ1-1	.	many	CASSVSMNTEAFF	TGTGCCAGCAGCGTCTCCATGAACACTGAAGCTTTCTTT
TRBV6-2/TRBV6-3	TRBJ1-5	.	many	CASSSPGLYQPQHF	TGTGCCAGCAGTTCCCCAGGGCTATATCAGCCCCAGCATTTT
TRBV12-3/TRBV12-4	TRBJ2-7	.	medium-sized	CASSVGEHYEQYF	TGTGCCAGCAGTGTAGGGGAACACTACGAGCAGTACTTC
TRBV6-1	TRBJ2-3	.	.	CASSEEGYAGRDTQYF	TGTGCCAGCAGCGAAGAGGGCTATGCTGGGAGAGATACGCAGTATTTT
TRBV18	TRBJ1-1	.	many	CASSGNGLNTEAFF	TGTGCCAGCAGTGGAAACGGATTGAACACTGAAGCTTTCTTT
TRBV5-1	TRBJ1-2	TRBD1	many	CASSSTGGGGYTF	TGCGCCAGCAGCTCGACAGGGGGCGGTGGCTACACCTTC
TRBV9	TRBJ1-6	TRBD1	many	CASSVRQGSNSPLHF	TGTGCCAGCAGCGTCCGACAGGGCTCTAATTCACCCCTCCACTTT
TRBV6-5	TRBJ2-7	.	.	CASIYGSQGFYEQYF	TGTGCCAGCATTTACGGGTCACAGGGTTTCTACGAGCAGTACTTC
TRBV5-4	TRBJ1-2	.	.	CASSLDRDEVALGRGYTF	TGTGCCAGCAGCTTGGACCGGGACGAAGTTGCTTTGGGACGAGGCTACACCTTC
TRBV7-7	TRBJ2-5	.	many	CASSERTDGETQYF	TGTGCTAGCAGCGAAAGGACTGATGGCGAGACCCAGTACTTC
TRBV7-3	TRBJ2-5	.	many	CASSSRVQETQYF	TGTGCCAGCAGCTCTAGAGTCCAAGAGACCCAGTACTTC
TRBV10-1	TRBJ2-1	.	few	CASSSSVGASYNEQFF	TGCGCCAGCAGTTCCAGCGTGGGGGCCTCCTACAATGAGCAGTTCTTC
TRBV7-2	TRBJ2-2	TRBD1	many	CASSRDRGIGELFF	TGTGCCAGCAGCCGGGACAGGGGTATCGGGGAGCTGTTTTTT
TRBV12-3/TRBV12-4	TRBJ1-4	TRBD1	.	CASSSTGTGDSLFF	TGTGCCAGCAGTTCCACTGGGACAGGGGACTCACTATTTTTT
TRBV11-3	TRBJ2-7	TRBD2	many	CASSRTSGSYEQYF	TGTGCCAGCAGCCGGACTAGCGGCTCCTACGAGCAGTACTTC
TRBV10-1	TRBJ1-5	.	many	CASSGTPQGPQHF	TGCGCCAGCAGTGGAACACCACAGGGGCCCCAGCATTTT
TRBV13	TRBJ1-3	.	many	CASSASDGNTIYF	TGTGCCAGCAGCGCGAGTGATGGAAACACCATATATTTT
TRBV6-2/TRBV6-3	TRBJ2-1	.	many	CASSWPEQFF	TGTGCCAGCAGTTGGCCGGAGCAGTTCTTC
TRBV11-2	TRBJ2-5	TRBD1	many	CASSPTAGGLMETQYF	TGTGCCAGCAGCCCGACCGCAGGGGGCTTAATGGAGACCCAGTACTTC